The 28 T cell receptor beta chains below come from one sample, sequenced in a study of healthy donors' naive CD4 and CD8 T cells. A linear amplification protocol produced the TCR libraries from 500 ng of total RNA. MiXCR, applied by TCRdb to the reads, yields one record per CDR3 protein. The repertoire holds 150,000 to 200,000 distinct CDR3 sequences, with around 70% as singletons. Material for sequencing was naive CD4+ and CD8+ T cells sorted from blood, pooled from several donors. The source of these receptors is a pool of human donors in good health; the sample pools cells from several healthy donors.

In this sample, this clonotype turned up once. The V and J genes are TRBV18 and TRBJ2-7; D remains ambiguous. Deletions cut 2 bases from V and 0 bases from J, with 8 bases between. This CDR3 is 14 amino acids long. Germline values: CDR1 KGHSH, CDR2 LQKENI. CDR3 nucleotide sequence: TGTGCCAGCTCACCAGGCGGCCCCTCCTACGAGCAGTACTTC. Residues: CASSPGGPSYEQYF.

The chain combines TRBV5-1 with TRBJ1-1; TRBD1 might be the D (6 bases). V was pared by 4 bases and J by 2 bases, with 12 bases between. The CDR3 has 14 residues. The germline CDR1 and CDR2 sequences are SGHRS and YFSETQ. CDR3 in DNA: TGCGCCAGCAGCGCTTACAGGGTCAACACTGAAGCTTTCTTT. Translating it yields CASSAYRVNTEAFF.

The rearrangement uses TRBV29-1 and TRBJ1-1, with 8 bases identical to TRBD1. The J segment lost 0 bases and the V segment lost 4 bases, leaving 7 bases of the junction unmatched. CDR3 length equals 15 residues. Per germline, CDR1 SQVTM and CDR2 ANQGSEA. This CDR3 reads CSVGPRDRMNTEAFF. CDR3 sequence (DNA): TGCAGCGTTGGACCTCGGGACAGGATGAACACTGAAGCTTTCTTT.

The chain combines TRBV30 with TRBJ2-1; 16 nucleotides align to TRBD2. The V and J ends lost 1 base and 11 bases, in that order; junction bases with no gene match: 2. The length of the CDR3 is 14 residues. The V gene's germline CDR1 is GTSNPN and CDR2 SVGIG (reference sequence). DNA of the CDR3: TGTGCCTGGAGTGCGGGACTAGCGGGAGGGCAGCAGTTCTTC. Amino acid sequence: CAWSAGLAGGQQFF.

The chain employs TRBV6-5 and TRBJ2-1; TRBD1 matches 9 bases. The CDR3 spans 14 residues. CDR1 and CDR2 from the germline V gene are MNHEY and SVGAGI. Losses at the gene ends were 0 bases for V and 8 bases for J; bases not matched to a gene: 2. CDR3 protein: CASSYSGQGYEQFF. The CDR3 nucleotides are TGTGCCAGCAGTTACTCTGGACAGGGGTATGAGCAGTTCTTC.

The chain combines TRBV18 with TRBJ2-7; TRBD1 is a possible D gene (5 bases). CDR3 length equals 13 residues. The V and J ends lost 4 bases and 1 base respectively, with 8 bases between them. Per the germline V gene, CDR1 is KGHSH and CDR2 is LQKENI. The CDR3 loop reads CASSRGRSYEQYF. CDR3 bases: TGTGCCAGCTCACGGGGCCGATCCTACGAGCAGTACTTC.

Concerning this clonotype itself: One end of the junction fails to match germline, which may point to a read error. V usage is TRBV29-1 and J usage is TRBJ1-2, with D possibly matching TRBD1 (6 bases). The CDR3 has 14 amino acids. Looked up from germline, CDR1 is SQVTM and CDR2 is ANQGSEA. CDR3 loop: CSVEDRGANYGYTF. The CDR3 DNA reads as TGCAGCGTTGAAGATCGGGGGGCTAACTATGGCTATACCTTC. Full variable domain (missing parts from reference TRBV29-1 and TRBJ1-2): SAVISQKPSRDICQRGTSLTIQCQVDSQVTMMFWYRQQPGQSLTLIATANQGSEATYESGFVIDKFPISRPNLTFSTLTVSNMSPEDSSIYLCSVEDRGANYGYTFGSGTRLTVV.

The chain recombines TRBV6-5 with TRBJ2-1, with a possible D match to TRBD1 (5 bases). Trimming removed 0 bases from V and 7 bases from J, with 16 bases in between. Germline-derived CDR1 and CDR2 are MNHEY and SVGAGI. This CDR3 contains 16 residues. The CDR3: CASSYSGQAKGNEQFF. The CDR3 DNA is TGTGCCAGCAGTTACTCCGGACAAGCCAAGGGGAATGAGCAGTTCTTC.

V is TRBV12-3 or TRBV12-4 and J is TRBJ1-1; D is ambiguous. Trimming cost V 0 bases and J 6 bases, with 5 bases left between them. The CDR3 is made up of 12 amino acids. The CDR3 reads CASSLASAEAFF. The CDR3 coding sequence is TGTGCCAGCAGTTTAGCGTCCGCTGAAGCTTTCTTT.

The CDR3 sequence: CASSQVPGAPKYNEQFF. The DNA for the CDR3 is TGTGCCAGCAGCCAAGTTCCGGGGGCCCCAAAGTACAATGAGCAGTTCTTC. V is TRBV14 and J is TRBJ2-1, with D perhaps given as TRBD1 or TRBD2 (6 bases each). The length of the CDR3 is 17 residues. Trimming shortened V by 1 base and J by 4 bases, and 17 bases separated the two germline ends. CDR1 and CDR2 (germline): SGHDN, FVKESK.

This CDR3 is CSVIRGIDIQYF. CDR3 nucleotide sequence: TGCAGCGTTATTCGGGGAATCGACATTCAGTACTTC. This chain uses TRBV29-1 with TRBJ2-4; TRBD2 is a possible D gene (5 bases). In germline, CDR1 is SQVTM, CDR2 ANQGSEA. The CDR3 is 12 residues long. V was clipped by 5 bases and J by 8 bases, with 13 bases between them.

This clonotype was seen more than once but under ten times. This chain links TRBV29-1 with TRBJ1-2; D not certain. The ends were cut back, 3 bases at V and 3 bases at J, with 8 bases in the middle. Germline CDR1 SQVTM, CDR2 ANQGSEA. This CDR3 is 12 amino acids long. The CDR3 DNA is TGCAGCGTTGAGGGCAGCGACTATGGCTACACCTTC. Amino acid sequence: CSVEGSDYGYTF.

V is TRBV29-1 and J is TRBJ2-1; 7 nucleotides match TRBD1. After removal of 3 bases from V and 6 bases from J, the junction contained 11 bases not matched to a gene. Germline V gene lookup returns CDR1 SQVTM and CDR2 ANQGSEA. CDR3 length: 15 residues. As DNA, the CDR3 is TGCAGCGTTGAGGGACGCGGACAGGTCAGCAATGAGCAGTTCTTC. It encodes CSVEGRGQVSNEQFF.

This chain links TRBV10-1 with TRBJ1-5, with D possibly TRBD1 on 5 matching bases. Germline V gene sequence: CDR1 WNHNN, CDR2 SYGVQD (reference sequence). Trimming shortened V by 2 bases and J by 6 bases, and 14 bases separated the two germline ends. This CDR3 region has 15 residues. The CDR3 loop is CASSEEGALGQPQHF. The CDR3 bases are TGCGCCAGCAGTGAGGAAGGGGCCCTGGGTCAGCCCCAGCATTTT.

V is TRBV6-2 or TRBV6-3 and J is TRBJ1-5, with 8 bases identical to TRBD1. This CDR3 has 16 amino acids. Per germline, CDR1 MNHEY and CDR2 SVGEGT. J gave up 6 bases and V 2 bases, and 9 bases lay outside the gene matches. The CDR3 region is CASSYATGADGQPQHF. CDR3 coding DNA: TGTGCCAGCAGTTACGCGACAGGGGCGGATGGTCAGCCCCAGCATTTT.

V and J are TRBV5-6 and TRBJ1-2, with 9 bases aligning to TRBD1. J gave up 2 bases and V 4 bases, and 3 bases lay outside the gene matches. The CDR3 totals 14 residues. Looked up from germline, CDR1 is SGHDT and CDR2 is YYEEEE. In DNA form, the CDR3 reads TGTGCCAGCAGCCCGGACAGGGGAAACTATGGCTACACCTTC. Translation gives CASSPDRGNYGYTF. Full variable domain (missing parts from reference TRBV5-6 and TRBJ1-2): DAGVTQSPTHLIKTRGQQVTLRCSPKSGHDTVSWYQQALGQGPQFIFQYYEEEERQRGNFPDRFSGHQFPNYSSELNVNALLLGDSALYLCASSPDRGNYGYTFGSGTRLTVV.

V is TRBV29-1 and J is TRBJ2-5; a possible D gene is TRBD2 (6 bases). This CDR3 is built from 12 residues. With 4 bases removed from V and 5 bases from J, the gap between germline ends came to 11 bases. Germline V gives CDR1 SQVTM, CDR2 ANQGSEA. CDR3 nucleotides: TGCAGCGTTGCGGCGGGAAGTGAGACCCAGTACTTC. Amino acid sequence: CSVAAGSETQYF.

The chain combines TRBV20-1 with TRBJ2-1; D is uncertain. With 5 bases removed from V and 9 bases from J, the gap between germline ends came to 11 bases. The CDR3 length is 11 residues. CDR1 DFQATT and CDR2 SNEGSKA come from the germline V gene (reference sequence). CDR3 coding DNA: TGCAGTGCTCCAGAGCTGAGTGAGCAGTTCTTC. Translation gives CSAPELSEQFF.

V gene TRBV5-4 combines with J gene TRBJ2-5; 11 nucleotides line up with TRBD2. In germline, CDR1 is SGHNT, CDR2 YYREEE (reference sequence). The CDR3 is 17 residues long. The junction had 5 bases not matched to a gene; V was cut back by 0 bases and J by 1 base. Written as DNA, the CDR3 is TGTGCCAGCAGCTTGGCTGGGCTAGCGGGGGGCCAAGAGACCCAGTACTTC. It specifies CASSLAGLAGGQETQYF. The full variable domain, in which reference TRBV5-4 and TRBJ2-5 provide the parts outside the CDR3, is ETGVTQSPTHLIKTRGQQVTLRCSSQSGHNTVSWYQQALGQGPQFIFQYYREEENGRGNFPPRFSGLQFPNYSSELNVNALELDDSALYLCASSLAGLAGGQETQYFGPGTRLLVL.

Here the CDR3 reads CASSYSRGASGSHEQYF. CDR3 coding DNA: TGTGCCAGCAGTTACTCGAGGGGGGCTAGCGGGAGCCACGAGCAGTACTTC. The chain combines TRBV6-6 with TRBJ2-7; 10 nucleotides align to TRBD2. This CDR3 is built from 17 residues. The trim removed 0 bases at V and 5 bases at J, leaving 10 bases unmatched. Germline CDR1 MNHNY, CDR2 SVGAGI (reference sequence).

The chain is built from TRBV4-3 and TRBJ2-3, with 11 bases matching TRBD2. There are 18 residues in the CDR3. V lost 2 bases and J lost 5; bases outside the gene matches: 12. The germline V gene has CDR1 LGHNA and CDR2 YSLEER. CDR3 protein: CASSQLGTSGSGGDTQYF. The DNA for the CDR3 is TGCGCCAGCAGCCAACTGGGGACTAGCGGCAGCGGGGGAGATACGCAGTATTTT.

The chain couples TRBV15 to TRBJ2-1; D is possibly TRBD1 (6 bases). Per germline, CDR1 LNHNV and CDR2 YYDKDF (reference sequence). CDR3 length: 14 residues. V was shortened by 3 bases and J by 6 bases, with 12 bases between the two germline ends. The CDR3 coding sequence is TGTGCCACCAGCAGCCAGGGGTTCCGCAATGAGCAGTTCTTC. It is translated as CATSSQGFRNEQFF.

The V gene is TRBV6-5, the J gene TRBJ1-2; no reliable D call. Per the germline V gene, CDR1 is MNHEY and CDR2 is SVGAGI. The ends were cut back, 10 bases at V and 4 bases at J, with 13 bases in the middle. CDR3 length: 12 amino acids. In nucleotides, the CDR3 is TGTGCCACTAGGGCGGGGATCTATGGCTACACCTTC. Translation: CATRAGIYGYTF.

This clonotype was observed once. The chain links TRBV30 to TRBJ2-5, with D perhaps TRBD2 (6 bases). CDR1 is GTSNPN, CDR2 SVGIG, per germline (reference sequence). The V gene lost 1 base and the J gene lost 2 bases, with 17 bases spanning the gap. The CDR3 consists of 16 residues. CDR3 bases: TGTGCCTGGAGTGGTCTGAGAGAGGGGAGGCAAGAGACCCAGTACTTC. Translation: CAWSGLREGRQETQYF. Filled out from reference TRBV30 and TRBJ2-5, the complete variable domain reads SQTIHQWPATLVQPVGSPLSLECTVEGTSNPNLYWYRQAAGRGLQLLFYSVGIGQISSEVPQNLSASRPQDRQFILSSKKLLLSDSGFYLCAWSGLREGRQETQYFGPGTRLLVL.

The rearrangement uses TRBV19 and TRBJ1-5; D gene unclear. From germline, CDR1 is LNHDA and CDR2 SQIVND (reference sequence). CDR3 size: 13 residues. V lost 3 bases, J lost 6 bases, and 9 bases lay in between. CDR3 protein: CASSMTAGQPQHF. The CDR3 DNA reads TGTGCCAGTAGTATGACGGCCGGTCAGCCCCAGCATTTT. The variable domain in full, with the rest retrieved from reference TRBV19 and TRBJ1-5, is DGGITQSPKYLFRKEGQNVTLSCEQNLNHDAMYWYRQDPGQGLRLIYYSQIVNDFQKGDIAEGYSVSREKKESFPLTVTSAQKNPTAFYLCASSMTAGQPQHFGDGTRLSIL.

This sequence joins TRBV7-2 and TRBJ1-2; D may be TRBD1 (5 bases). The CDR3 length is 12 residues. Trimming pared 2 bases from V and 8 bases from J, leaving 9 bases between. Germline loops: CDR1 SGHTA, CDR2 FQGNSA. CDR3 DNA sequence: TGTGCCAGCAGCTTATCAGGGAGCGGCTACACCTTC. Translating it yields CASSLSGSGYTF.

The chain couples TRBV29-1 to TRBJ1-2; D remains ambiguous. Germline V gene sequence: CDR1 SQVTM, CDR2 ANQGSEA. Trimming removed 0 bases at V and 7 bases at J, with 6 bases between. CDR3 size: 11 residues. The CDR3 nucleotides are TGCAGCGTTGAAGAAAATGGTGGCTACACCTTC. Translation gives CSVEENGGYTF.

V usage is TRBV6-5 and J usage is TRBJ1-1; TRBD1 is a possible D gene (5 bases). The CDR3 loop spans 13 amino acids. Germline V CDR1 and CDR2: MNHEY, SVGAGI. Trimming cost V 6 bases and J 11 bases, with 19 bases left between them. The CDR3, as DNA: TGTGCCAGCAGATCCGACAGCCCGAGGATCGCTTTCTTT. This encodes CASRSDSPRIAFF.